A selection of T cell receptor beta chains follows, all from one sample in a study of T cells in Graves' hyperthyroidism and ophthalmopathy. MiXCR was run by TCRdb on the multiplex PCR reads, yielding one entry per CDR3 protein. The repertoire holds fewer than 350,000 distinct CDR3 sequences, with approximately 15% as singletons. Sample: blood. Source of these receptors: a middle-aged woman with Graves' hyperthyroidism. The CDR3 runs from the conserved cysteine through the conserved F or W. A D gene is named only where the DNA matches it firmly. Rows may omit the clone size; those that give it use once, few, many or a size class.

j_gene: TRBJ2-1; len: 12; d_gene: -; abundance: many; v_gene: TRBV2; CDR3aa: CAGGSSPNEQFF; CDR3nt: TGTGCAGGCGGATCAAGCCCCAATGAGCAGTTCTTC
j_gene: TRBJ1-1; len: 14; d_gene: TRBD1; abundance: many; v_gene: TRBV27; CDR3aa: CASSSRQGNTEAFF; CDR3nt: TGTGCCAGCAGTTCTAGACAGGGGAACACTGAAGCTTTCTTT
j_gene: TRBJ1-5; len: 15; d_gene: TRBD1; abundance: many; v_gene: TRBV28; CDR3aa: CASSVLQGDNQPQHF; CDR3nt: TGTGCCAGCAGTGTTCTTCAGGGGGACAATCAGCCCCAGCATTTT
j_gene: TRBJ1-1; len: 13; d_gene: -; abundance: many; v_gene: TRBV30; CDR3aa: CAWEGQTNTEAFF; CDR3nt: TGTGCCTGGGAAGGACAGACTAACACTGAAGCTTTCTTT
j_gene: TRBJ2-3; len: 16; d_gene: -; abundance: -; v_gene: TRBV4-1; CDR3aa: CASSHGYGSSTDTQYF; CDR3nt: TGCGCCAGCAGCCACGGCTATGGCTCTAGCACAGATACGCAGTATTTT
j_gene: TRBJ1-1; len: 16; d_gene: TRBD1; abundance: -; v_gene: TRBV6-5; CDR3aa: CASSYSGTGEGTEAFF; CDR3nt: TGTGCCAGCAGTTACTCGGGGACAGGGGAGGGGACTGAAGCTTTCTTT
j_gene: TRBJ2-3; len: 14; d_gene: -; abundance: many; v_gene: TRBV24-1; CDR3aa: CATSDSSSTDTQYF; CDR3nt: TGTGCCACCAGTGATTCCAGTAGCACAGATACGCAGTATTTT
j_gene: TRBJ2-2; len: 11; d_gene: -; abundance: -; v_gene: TRBV29-1; CDR3aa: CSAREAGELFF; CDR3nt: TGCAGCGCGAGGGAGGCCGGGGAGCTGTTTTTT
j_gene: TRBJ1-5; len: 15; d_gene: -; abundance: many; v_gene: TRBV28; CDR3aa: CASSYIRGGSQPQHF; CDR3nt: TGTGCCAGCAGTTATATAAGGGGAGGAAGTCAGCCCCAGCATTTT
j_gene: TRBJ1-6; len: 13; d_gene: -; abundance: many; v_gene: TRBV2; CDR3aa: CASIGFLGSPLHF; CDR3nt: TGTGCCAGCATCGGGTTTTTAGGTTCACCCCTCCACTTT
j_gene: TRBJ2-4; len: 17; d_gene: TRBD2; abundance: few; v_gene: TRBV20-1; CDR3aa: CSARDISAGGGINIQYF; CDR3nt: TGCAGTGCTAGAGATATTTCAGCGGGAGGAGGGATAAACATTCAGTACTTC
j_gene: TRBJ2-1; len: 13; d_gene: -; abundance: many; v_gene: TRBV7-9; CDR3aa: CASSDRLNDEQFF; CDR3nt: TGTGCCAGCAGCGACCGACTTAACGATGAGCAGTTCTTC
j_gene: TRBJ2-7; len: 14; d_gene: TRBD2; abundance: many; v_gene: TRBV6-2/TRBV6-3; CDR3aa: CASRPPGLAGVVYF; CDR3nt: TGTGCCAGCAGGCCTCCGGGACTAGCGGGAGTTGTGTACTTC
j_gene: TRBJ2-3; len: 12; d_gene: -; abundance: many; v_gene: TRBV7-2; CDR3aa: CASSHPLDSQYF; CDR3nt: TGTGCCAGCAGCCACCCTCTTGACTCGCAGTATTTT
j_gene: TRBJ1-2; len: 14; d_gene: -; abundance: -; v_gene: TRBV20-1; CDR3aa: CSARVEPPQSGYTF; CDR3nt: TGCAGTGCTAGAGTCGAACCTCCTCAGAGCGGCTACACCTTC
j_gene: TRBJ1-1; len: 17; d_gene: -; abundance: -; v_gene: TRBV4-2; CDR3aa: CASSQDLPRTFAYRAFF; CDR3nt: TGTGCCAGCAGCCAAGATTTGCCCCGGACTTTCGCTTACCGAGCTTTCTTT
j_gene: TRBJ1-1; len: 15; d_gene: TRBD1; abundance: many; v_gene: TRBV7-2; CDR3aa: CASRLRKGAAGAAFF; CDR3nt: TGTGCCAGCAGGCTGCGGAAGGGGGCGGCTGGGGCAGCTTTCTTT
j_gene: TRBJ1-1; len: 17; d_gene: -; abundance: many; v_gene: TRBV28; CDR3aa: CASRKRFSGTGRAGAFF; CDR3nt: TGTGCCAGCAGAAAACGATTTTCCGGGACGGGAAGGGCTGGGGCTTTCTTT
j_gene: TRBJ2-3; len: 13; d_gene: -; abundance: many; v_gene: TRBV5-8; CDR3aa: CASSYDTRDTQYF; CDR3nt: TGTGCCAGCAGCTACGACACGAGAGATACGCAGTATTTT
j_gene: TRBJ2-5; len: 16; d_gene: -; abundance: -; v_gene: TRBV24-1; CDR3aa: CATSDLSRAGLETQYF; CDR3nt: TGTGCCACCAGTGATTTGTCTCGGGCGGGACTGGAGACCCAGTACTTC
j_gene: TRBJ1-1; len: 15; d_gene: TRBD1; abundance: -; v_gene: TRBV7-9; CDR3aa: CASSLPTGGRTEAFF; CDR3nt: TGTGCCAGCAGTTTACCAACAGGGGGCCGAACTGAAGCTTTCTTT
j_gene: TRBJ1-3; len: 14; d_gene: -; abundance: many; v_gene: TRBV13; CDR3aa: CASSPIDTGNTIYF; CDR3nt: TGTGCCAGCAGCCCGATAGACACAGGAAACACCATATATTTT
j_gene: TRBJ2-7; len: 16; d_gene: -; abundance: many; v_gene: TRBV10-3; CDR3aa: CAISEPQGFVSYEQYF; CDR3nt: TGTGCCATCAGTGAGCCTCAAGGCTTCGTTTCCTACGAGCAGTACTTC
j_gene: TRBJ2-1; len: 20; d_gene: TRBD2; abundance: many; v_gene: TRBV24-1; CDR3aa: CATSDTRGGLAGRSYNEQFF; CDR3nt: TGTGCCACCAGTGACACCCGCGGGGGACTAGCGGGGCGTTCCTACAATGAGCAGTTCTTC
j_gene: TRBJ1-6; len: 15; d_gene: -; abundance: -; v_gene: TRBV3-1; CDR3aa: CASSQADQNNSPLHF; CDR3nt: TGTGCCAGCAGCCAAGCTGATCAAAATAATTCACCCCTCCACTTT